The 15 T cell receptor beta chains below were found in one sample sequenced in a study of T-cell reconstitution after alpha-beta-depleted transplantation in children. The TCRbeta library was prepared with unique molecular identifiers. TCRdb recomputed calls from the PCR reads with MiXCR, one row per CDR3 protein. The sample lists about 540,000 distinct CDR3 sequences, roughly 30% occurring once. Sequenced material: PBMCs, taken before TCRalphabeta/CD19-depleted stem cell transplant. The receptor source for this set is a boy under two years old with Wiskott-Aldrich syndrome, due to receive a stem cell transplant.

CDR3 region: CASSERTSGSWSEQFF. The CDR3 nucleotides read TGTGCCAGCAGTGAGAGGACTAGCGGGAGTTGGAGTGAGCAGTTCTTC. This sequence joins TRBV2 and TRBJ2-1; 13 bases agree with TRBD2. This CDR3 has 16 residues. In germline, CDR1 is SNHLY, CDR2 FYNNEI. The V and J ends lost 3 bases and 9 bases, in that order; junction bases with no gene match: 8.

This clonotype has just a few counts. The gene calls are TRBV10-3 and TRBJ2-7; 7 bases are shared with TRBD2. The germline V gene has CDR1 ENHRY and CDR2 SYGVKD. Losses at the gene ends were 6 bases for V and 3 bases for J; bases not matched to a gene: 11. This CDR3 comprises 15 residues. CDR3: CAIRAELAPNYEQYF. The CDR3 DNA reads TGTGCCATCAGAGCGGAACTAGCGCCAAACTACGAGCAGTACTTC.

This clonotype came up once. The DNA of the CDR3 is TGCAGCGGCCTGGGCAGGGGGACGGAGGGGCAGTACTTC. Translating it yields CSGLGRGTEGQYF. This rearrangement joins TRBV29-1 to TRBJ2-7; D perhaps matches TRBD1 (7 bases). Germline V CDR1 and CDR2: SQVTM, ANQGSEA. This CDR3 has 13 amino acids. The germline V and J ends were trimmed by 7 bases and 9 bases, with 22 bases remaining between them.

This clonotype was seen a handful of times. J is TRBJ2-1 and V is TRBV6-1, with 10 nucleotides matching TRBD2. With 7 bases clipped from V and 0 bases from J, the junction kept 15 bases outside the gene matches. This CDR3 has 19 residues. Germline CDR1 and CDR2: MNHNS and SASEGT. CDR3 bases: TGTGCCAGCACCCCACGGGGAGCGGGAGGGCTCAGCTCCTACAATGAGCAGTTCTTC. Encoded protein: CASTPRGAGGLSSYNEQFF.

This clonotype was found a few times. This chain uses TRBV20-1 with TRBJ2-1, with TRBD2 matching 7 bases. Germline V lookup: CDR1 DFQATT, CDR2 SNEGSKA (reference sequence). The V segment lost 2 bases and the J segment 2 bases; nucleotides outside the gene matches: 3. The CDR3 is 14 residues long. CDR3 protein: CSARSGGAYNEQFF. The CDR3, as DNA: TGCAGTGCTAGATCGGGAGGTGCCTACAATGAGCAGTTCTTC.

The genes are TRBV6-5 and TRBJ2-5, with D tentatively TRBD1 (6 bases). V dropped 2 bases and J dropped 3 bases, with 16 bases sitting between them. This CDR3 region has 16 residues. Germline CDR1 and CDR2: MNHEY and SVGAGI. The CDR3 bases are TGTGCCAGCAGTTACGGAAAAAACAGGGATAAAGAGACCCAGTACTTC. This encodes CASSYGKNRDKETQYF.

This clonotype was detected only a few times. Here the CDR3 reads CATSLLAVGTDTQYF. In DNA form, the CDR3 reads TGTGCCACCAGCCTTTTGGCCGTCGGCACAGATACGCAGTATTTT. The chain is built from TRBV15 and TRBJ2-3; no firm D call. This CDR3 is built from 15 residues. Trimming pared 5 bases from V and 1 base from J, leaving 13 bases between. Germline V gene data show CDR1 as LNHNV and CDR2 as YYDKDF (reference sequence).

The rearrangement uses TRBV5-1 and TRBJ2-1; the match to TRBD2 covers 8 bases. Trimming at V came to 3 bases and at J to 0 bases, leaving 17 bases not matched to a gene. Per germline, CDR1 SGHRS and CDR2 YFSETQ. There are 20 residues in the CDR3. As DNA, the CDR3 is TGCGCCAGCAGCTGGCCGGGACTAGAAAAGGTCGGGAGCTCCTACAATGAGCAGTTCTTC. It translates to CASSWPGLEKVGSSYNEQFF.

This clonotype was detected only a few times. The V call is TRBV20-1, the J call TRBJ2-5; TRBD2 might be the D (5 bases). Trimming took off 7 bases at V and 3 bases at J, with 15 bases between the two ends. The germline V gene has CDR1 DFQATT and CDR2 SNEGSKA (reference sequence). The CDR3 is 13 amino acids. CDR3 residues: CSGSVEVKETQYF. In nucleotides, the CDR3 is TGCAGTGGCAGTGTGGAGGTCAAAGAGACCCAGTACTTC.

The DNA of the CDR3 is TGTGCCAGCAGCCGAACAGGGGATCAAACCTACGAGCAGTACTTC. This translates into CASSRTGDQTYEQYF. The rearrangement joins TRBV3-1 to TRBJ2-7; 7 nucleotides match TRBD1. The V and J ends lost 4 bases and 2 bases, in that order; junction bases with no gene match: 8. Germline V gives CDR1 LGHDT, CDR2 YNNKEL (reference sequence). The CDR3 is 15 residues long.

The chain recombines TRBV18 with TRBJ2-5, with 10 bases identical to TRBD2. The CDR3 loop spans 18 amino acids. With V trimmed by 1 base and J by 2 bases, 10 bases remained unmatched. From germline, CDR1 is KGHSH and CDR2 LQKENI. The CDR3 bases are TGTGCCAGCTCACCACTTACTAGCGGGACCAATACTCAAGAGACCCAGTACTTC. Encoded protein: CASSPLTSGTNTQETQYF.

This clonotype was counted a few times. The rearrangement joins TRBV5-1 to TRBJ2-3; a weak D match, TRBD2 (5 bases). The CDR3 is 15 residues long. Per germline, CDR1 SGHRS and CDR2 YFSETQ. Trimming cost V 0 bases and J 4 bases, with 12 bases left between them. In DNA, the CDR3 is TGCGCCAGCAGCTTGGAGGTCGGGATCTCAGATACGCAGTATTTT. Translation: CASSLEVGISDTQYF.

This clonotype was seen more than once but under ten times. V and J are TRBV20-1 and TRBJ2-5, with 11 bases identical to TRBD2. The CDR3 is made up of 13 amino acids. Germline V gene sequence: CDR1 DFQATT, CDR2 SNEGSKA (reference sequence). V lost 3 bases and J lost 5; bases outside the gene matches: 2. The CDR3 protein is CSASLAGGETQYF. In DNA, the CDR3 is TGCAGTGCTAGCCTAGCGGGAGGCGAGACCCAGTACTTC.

V gene TRBV18 combines with J gene TRBJ1-3; no reliable D call. Germline V gives CDR1 KGHSH, CDR2 LQKENI. Trimming took off 3 bases at V and 0 bases at J, with 18 bases between the two ends. The CDR3 sequence is 18 residues long. The CDR3 nucleotides are TGTGCCAGCTCACCTTTAATTGCGGGGAGGAACTCTGGAAACACCATATATTTT. Its protein product is CASSPLIAGRNSGNTIYF.

This clonotype was seen more than once but under ten times. This sequence joins TRBV12-3 or TRBV12-4 and TRBJ2-3, with D tentatively TRBD1 (5 bases). V lost 5 bases and J lost 0, with 12 bases in between. The CDR3 totals 15 residues. The CDR3 coding sequence is TGTGCCAGCAGTCCCAGACAGATAAGCACAGATACGCAGTATTTT. Its protein product is CASSPRQISTDTQYF.